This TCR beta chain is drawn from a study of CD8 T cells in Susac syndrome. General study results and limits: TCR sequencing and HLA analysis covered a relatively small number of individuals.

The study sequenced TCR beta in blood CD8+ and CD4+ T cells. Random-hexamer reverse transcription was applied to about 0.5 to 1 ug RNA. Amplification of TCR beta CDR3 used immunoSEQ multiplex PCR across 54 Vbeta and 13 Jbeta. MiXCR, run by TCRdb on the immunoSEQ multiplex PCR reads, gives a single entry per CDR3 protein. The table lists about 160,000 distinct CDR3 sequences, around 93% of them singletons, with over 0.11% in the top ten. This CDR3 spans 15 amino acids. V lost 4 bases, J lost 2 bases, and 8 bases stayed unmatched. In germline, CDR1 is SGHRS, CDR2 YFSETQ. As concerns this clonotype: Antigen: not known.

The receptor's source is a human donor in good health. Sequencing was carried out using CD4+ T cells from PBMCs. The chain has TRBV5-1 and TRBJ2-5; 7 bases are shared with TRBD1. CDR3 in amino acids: CASSTGQVLQETQYF. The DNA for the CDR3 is TGCGCCAGCAGCACTGGACAGGTGCTACAAGAGACCCAGTACTTC.